The clone carrying this T cell receptor beta chain was counted many times. The germline V and J ends were trimmed by 1 base and 6 bases, with 18 bases remaining between them. The germline CDR1 and CDR2 sequences are SGHRS and YFSETQ. This CDR3 is built from 16 residues. The data originate from a study of T cells after yellow fever vaccination. One entry per CDR3 protein results from TCRdb running MiXCR on the 5' RACE reads. The table lists hundreds of thousands of distinct CDR3 sequences, more than 3% of them singletons. This sample comprised PBMCs, obtained on the day of the yellow fever booster vaccination. The chain has TRBV5-1 and TRBJ2-3; D not certain. This TCR came from a man in his late teens or twenties who received the YFV17D yellow fever vaccine. Here the CDR3 DNA reads TGCGCCAGCAGCTTGCTCGGCCTGGGGTTTGGTGATACGCAGTATTTT. Its translation is CASSLLGLGFGDTQYF.